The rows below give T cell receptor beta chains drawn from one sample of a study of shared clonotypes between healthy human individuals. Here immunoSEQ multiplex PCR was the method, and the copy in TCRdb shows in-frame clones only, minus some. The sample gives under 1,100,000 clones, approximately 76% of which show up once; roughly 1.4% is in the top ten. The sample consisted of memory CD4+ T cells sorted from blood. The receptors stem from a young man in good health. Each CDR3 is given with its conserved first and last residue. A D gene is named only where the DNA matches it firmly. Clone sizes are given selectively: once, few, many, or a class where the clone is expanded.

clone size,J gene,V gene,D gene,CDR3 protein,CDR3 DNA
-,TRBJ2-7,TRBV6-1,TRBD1,CASSRQGVSEQYF,TGTGCCAGCAGTCGACAGGGGGTTAGCGAGCAGTACTTC
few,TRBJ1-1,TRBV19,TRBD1,CASSSLGTANTEAFF,TGTGCCAGTAGTAGCCTCGGGACAGCGAACACTGAAGCTTTCTTT
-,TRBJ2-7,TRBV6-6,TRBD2,CASSYGLAGIYEQYF,TGTGCCAGCAGTTACGGACTAGCGGGAATCTACGAGCAGTACTTC
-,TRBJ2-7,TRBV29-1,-,CSVGIQGYEQYF,TGCAGCGTTGGAATACAGGGTTACGAGCAGTACTTC
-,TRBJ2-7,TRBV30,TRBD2,CAWSLASEQYF,TGTGCCTGGTCACTAGCGAGCGAGCAGTACTTC
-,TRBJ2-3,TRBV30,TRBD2,CAWSLWEGSTDTQYF,TGTGCCTGGAGTTTGTGGGAGGGTAGCACAGATACGCAGTATTTT
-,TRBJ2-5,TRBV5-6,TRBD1,CASSLGDREETQYF,TGTGCCAGCAGCTTGGGGGACAGAGAAGAGACCCAGTACTTC
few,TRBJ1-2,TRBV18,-,CASSPLPTEPYGYTF,TGTGCCAGCTCACCTTTACCCACGGAGCCATATGGCTACACCTTC
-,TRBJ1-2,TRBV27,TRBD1,CASRQGSDYGYTF,TGTGCCAGTAGACAGGGGTCCGACTATGGCTACACCTTC
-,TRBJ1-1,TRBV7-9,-,CASSTRGQRGEAFF,TGTGCCAGCAGCACTAGGGGTCAGAGGGGTGAAGCTTTCTTT
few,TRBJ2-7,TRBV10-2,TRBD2,CAISPSGRAYEQYF,TGCGCCATCAGTCCCAGCGGGAGGGCCTACGAGCAGTACTTC
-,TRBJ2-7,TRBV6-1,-,CASSEAPGPTYEQYF,TGTGCCAGCAGTGAAGCCCCCGGGCCGACCTACGAGCAGTACTTC
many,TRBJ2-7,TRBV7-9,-,CASSPVREQYF,TGTGCCAGCAGCCCCGTGAGGGAGCAGTACTTC
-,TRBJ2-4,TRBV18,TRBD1,CASSPGQAAKNIQYF,TGTGCCAGCTCACCGGGACAGGCGGCCAAAAACATTCAGTACTTC
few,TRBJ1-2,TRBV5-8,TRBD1,CASSLGQGGYGYTF,TGTGCCAGCAGCTTGGGACAGGGGGGCTATGGCTACACCTTC
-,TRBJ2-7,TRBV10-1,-,CASSPQGSYEQYF,TGCGCCAGCAGCCCCCAGGGATCCTACGAGCAGTACTTC
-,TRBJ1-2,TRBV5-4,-,CASSLGLLGKDYGYTF,TGTGCCAGCAGCCTGGGGTTACTGGGGAAGGACTATGGCTACACCTTC
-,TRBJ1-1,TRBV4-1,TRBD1,CASSHYRDSEAFF,TGCGCCAGCAGCCACTACCGGGACAGTGAAGCTTTCTTT
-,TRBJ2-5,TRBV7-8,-,CASSEIGLSGETQYF,TGTGCCAGCAGCGAAATAGGGTTGTCAGGAGAGACCCAGTACTTC
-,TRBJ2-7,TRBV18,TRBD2,CASSPSAGGYEQYF,TGTGCCAGCTCACCATCCGCGGGAGGCTACGAGCAGTACTTC
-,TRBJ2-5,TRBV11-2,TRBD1,CASSQTGALETQYF,TGTGCCAGCAGCCAAACAGGGGCGCTAGAGACCCAGTACTTC
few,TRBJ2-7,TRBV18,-,CASSPPRNPYEQYF,TGTGCCAGCTCACCACCGAGAAACCCCTACGAGCAGTACTTC
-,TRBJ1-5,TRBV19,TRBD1,CASSTLGTGGTQPQHF,TGTGCCAGTAGCACGCTAGGGACAGGGGGCACTCAGCCCCAGCATTTT
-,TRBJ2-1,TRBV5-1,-,CASSLVAASYNEQFF,TGCGCCAGCAGCTTGGTGGCAGCTTCCTACAATGAGCAGTTCTTC
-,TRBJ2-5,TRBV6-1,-,CASSEDGRPQETQYF,TGTGCCAGCAGTGAAGATGGGCGGCCCCAAGAGACCCAGTACTTC
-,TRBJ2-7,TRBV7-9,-,CASSLAGPAYEQYF,TGTGCCAGCAGCTTAGCGGGCCCGGCGTACGAGCAGTACTTC
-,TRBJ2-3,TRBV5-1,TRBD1,CASTPGQGGTDTQYF,TGCGCCAGCACCCCGGGACAGGGGGGGACAGATACGCAGTATTTT
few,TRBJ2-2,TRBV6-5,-,CASSGPSANTGELFF,TGTGCCAGCAGTGGCCCTAGCGCGAACACCGGGGAGCTGTTTTTT
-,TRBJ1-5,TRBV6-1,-,CASWNRQHSNQPQHF,TGTGCCAGTTGGAATCGGCAGCATAGCAATCAGCCCCAGCATTTT
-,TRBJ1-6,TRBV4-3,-,CASSQGGLLANSPLHF,TGCGCCAGCAGCCAGGGGGGGCTCCTAGCTAATTCACCCCTCCACTTT
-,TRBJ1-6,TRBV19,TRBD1,CASPPGEQGCSPLHF,TGTGCCAGTCCTCCCGGGGAACAGGGGTGTTCACCCCTCCACTTT
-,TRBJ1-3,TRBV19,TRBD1,CASSMARPGQGRNTIYF,TGTGCCAGTAGTATGGCGCGACCGGGACAGGGGCGAAACACCATATATTTT
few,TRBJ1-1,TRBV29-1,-,CSAGGQNTEAFF,TGCAGCGCCGGTGGCCAAAACACTGAAGCTTTCTTT
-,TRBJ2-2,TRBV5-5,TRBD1,CASSLAGTDTGELFF,TGTGCCAGCAGCTTGGCCGGGACAGACACCGGGGAGCTGTTTTTT
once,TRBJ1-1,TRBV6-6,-,CASSQNFMNTEAFF,TGTGCCAGCAGTCAAAACTTCATGAACACTGAAGCTTTCTTT
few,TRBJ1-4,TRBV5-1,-,CASSLQAGNEKLFF,TGCGCCAGCAGCTTGCAGGCCGGGAATGAAAAACTGTTTTTT
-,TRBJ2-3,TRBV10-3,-,CAISRDLSTDTQYF,TGTGCCATCTCGCGGGACTTAAGCACAGATACGCAGTATTTT
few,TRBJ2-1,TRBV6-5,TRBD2,CASQSGGAYNEQFF,TGTGCCAGTCAGAGCGGGGGGGCATACAATGAGCAGTTCTTC